This T cell receptor (beta chain) was profiled in a study of shared clonotypes between healthy human individuals. The trim removed 4 bases at V and 10 bases at J, leaving 15 bases unmatched. CDR3 size: 16 residues. Germline V gene lookup returns CDR1 ENHRY and CDR2 SYGVKD. Method: immunoSEQ multiplex PCR; TCRdb's copy keeps in-frame clones and lacks some. The repertoire has hundreds of thousands of clones, approximately 90% of them found once; the top ten carry roughly 22%. Only CD45RO-negative cells positively selected for CCR7 counted as naive CD8 cells, so terminally differentiated effector memory CD45RA+ cells were excluded.

The clonotype originates from a young man in good health. This rearrangement joins TRBV10-3 to TRBJ2-1, with 8 bases matching TRBD2. Sequenced sample: naive CD8+ T cells sorted from blood. The CDR3 DNA is TGTGCCATCAGTGCCTCAAACGGACTAGCCGCTGGGGAGCAGTTCTTC. It translates to CAISASNGLAAGEQFF.